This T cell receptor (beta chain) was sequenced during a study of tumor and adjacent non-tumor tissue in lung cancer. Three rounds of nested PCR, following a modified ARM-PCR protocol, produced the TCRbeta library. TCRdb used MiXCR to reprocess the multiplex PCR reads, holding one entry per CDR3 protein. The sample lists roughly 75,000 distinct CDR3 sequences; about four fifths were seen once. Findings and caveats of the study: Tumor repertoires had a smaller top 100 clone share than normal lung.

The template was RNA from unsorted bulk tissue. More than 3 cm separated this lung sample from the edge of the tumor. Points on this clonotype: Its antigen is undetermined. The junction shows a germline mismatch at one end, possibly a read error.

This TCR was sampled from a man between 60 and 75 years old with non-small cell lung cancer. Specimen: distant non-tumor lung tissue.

CDR3 protein: CVSRQGGGSETQYF. The CDR3 nucleotides read TGTGTCAGCCGCCAAGGGGGAGGTAGTGAGACCCAGTACTTC. This sequence joins TRBV12-3 or TRBV12-4 and TRBJ2-5; D may be TRBD1 or TRBD2 (6 bases each). This CDR3 is built from 14 residues.